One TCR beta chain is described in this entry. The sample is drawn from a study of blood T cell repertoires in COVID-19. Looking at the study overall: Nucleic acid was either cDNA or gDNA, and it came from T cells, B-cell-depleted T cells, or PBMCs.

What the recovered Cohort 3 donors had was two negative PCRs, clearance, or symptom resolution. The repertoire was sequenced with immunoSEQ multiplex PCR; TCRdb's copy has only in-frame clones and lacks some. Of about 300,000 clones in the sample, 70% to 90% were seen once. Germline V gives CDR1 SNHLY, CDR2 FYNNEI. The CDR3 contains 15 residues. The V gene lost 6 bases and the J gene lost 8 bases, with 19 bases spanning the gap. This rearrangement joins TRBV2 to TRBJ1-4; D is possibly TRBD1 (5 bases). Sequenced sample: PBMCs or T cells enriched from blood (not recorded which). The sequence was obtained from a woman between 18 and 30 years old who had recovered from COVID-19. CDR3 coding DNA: TGTGCCAGCAGAGCACAAGGGGCCCCTGGAGAAAAACTGTTTTTT. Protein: CASRAQGAPGEKLFF.